The sequence of this T cell receptor (beta chain) was determined in a study of T cells in Graves' hyperthyroidism and ophthalmopathy. This CDR3 has 18 residues. Trimming removed 1 base from V and 5 bases from J; junction bases left unmatched: 19. Germline CDR1 and CDR2: DFQATT and SNEGSKA (reference sequence). This clonotype was counted many times. RNA transcripts served as the template for amplifying TCR beta CDR3 regions. When the TCR CDR3 underwent first-round RT-PCR, the HTBI primer set was used. TCRdb re-analysed the multiplex PCR reads in MiXCR, keeping a single row per CDR3 protein. The sample records 350,000 to 400,000 distinct CDR3 sequences, about 16% being singletons.

The V call is TRBV20-1, the J call TRBJ1-2; 7 positions match TRBD1. Sequenced: blood. The sequence derives from a young woman with Graves' hyperthyroidism. The CDR3 sequence: CSARVSSGTANLEYGYTF. As DNA, the CDR3 is TGCAGTGCTAGAGTTTCGAGTGGGACAGCTAACTTAGAATATGGCTACACCTTC.